Described below is a single TCR beta chain sequence and its context. Its antigen is currently unknown. These data belong to a study of CD8 T cells in ankylosing spondylitis. TCRdb passed the 5' RACE reads through MiXCR, listing each CDR3 protein once. Among fewer than 400,000 distinct CDR3 sequences listed, 6.5% to 10% were seen once. Germline lookup yields CDR1 SGHRS and CDR2 YFSETQ. This CDR3 region has 14 residues. V lost 6 bases and J lost 2, with 14 bases in between. Study observations and caveats: Blood from ankylosing spondylitis patients appeared to carry a characteristic roughly eight-variant TCR beta motif.

The V and J genes are TRBV5-1 and TRBJ1-2, with a weak D call TRBD1 (5 bases). This receptor was identified in a male donor with ankylosing spondylitis. The sequencing sample was made of blood, either unsorted or a sorted T cell fraction (not recorded which). The CDR3 loop is CASTTGDLNYGYTF. In DNA, the CDR3 is TGCGCCAGCACCACAGGAGACCTAAACTATGGCTACACCTTC.